This T cell receptor (beta chain) was sequenced for a study of neurological immune-mediated disorders. Findings and limits, study-wide: The greatest TCR clonal expansion occurred in HTLV-1-associated myelopathy and the least in multiple sclerosis, which fell below healthy controls. The absence of shared CDR3 amino acid sequences among expanded clones across subjects suggests private repertoires in all groups.

Synthesis of cDNA used 5'RACE (with 10-nucleotide random UMIs). TCRdb fed the 5' RACE reads into MiXCR, producing one record per CDR3 protein. The data hold approximately 36,000 distinct CDR3 sequences, with approximately 12% observed a single time. As regards this clonotype: Its antigen is not identified.

Trimming shortened V by 4 bases and J by 2 bases, and 14 bases separated the two germline ends. This CDR3 contains 16 residues. Germline CDR1 KGHSH, CDR2 LQKENI. The sample's time point: technical triplicate 1. This sequence joins TRBV18 and TRBJ2-2, with D tentatively TRBD1 (6 bases). Source material: PBMCs. The sequence was obtained from a man between 60 and 75 years old with HTLV-1-associated myelopathy (HAM/TSP). The chain's CDR3 is CASSQAGTLNTGELFF. The CDR3 DNA sequence: TGTGCCAGCTCACAAGCCGGGACACTTAACACCGGGGAGCTGTTTTTT. The entire variable domain, with the rest obtained from reference TRBV18 and TRBJ2-2, is as follows: NAGVMQNPRHLVRRRGQEARLRCSPMKGHSHVYWYRQLPEEGLKFMVYLQKENIIDESGMPKERFSAEFPKEGPSILRIQQVVRGDSAAYFCASSQAGTLNTGELFFGEGSRLTVL.